This T cell receptor (beta chain) originates from a study of T cell repertoires in cytomegalovirus infection. Study results and limitations: Identification of carriers of CMV plus the relevant HLA was achieved through cumulative public TCR beta family frequency.

The CDR3 is 12 amino acids. The V end was cut by 2 bases, the J end by 8 bases, with 6 bases between. Germline V gene lookup returns CDR1 SGHTA and CDR2 FQGNSA. This clonotype was counted a few times. The antigen is undetermined. MiXCR, applied by TCRdb to the reads, yields one record per CDR3 protein. Of around 530,000 distinct CDR3 sequences in the sample, less than 30% were seen once. The sequence was collected from a human donor in good health (CMV status not recorded). Some clones in this sample may be carry-over from other donors' samples. Sequencing was performed on PBMCs. The chain recombines TRBV7-2 with TRBJ2-2; D remains unclear. CDR3 protein: CASSLYRGELFF. CDR3 bases: TGTGCCAGCAGCTTATACCGGGGGGAGCTGTTTTTT.